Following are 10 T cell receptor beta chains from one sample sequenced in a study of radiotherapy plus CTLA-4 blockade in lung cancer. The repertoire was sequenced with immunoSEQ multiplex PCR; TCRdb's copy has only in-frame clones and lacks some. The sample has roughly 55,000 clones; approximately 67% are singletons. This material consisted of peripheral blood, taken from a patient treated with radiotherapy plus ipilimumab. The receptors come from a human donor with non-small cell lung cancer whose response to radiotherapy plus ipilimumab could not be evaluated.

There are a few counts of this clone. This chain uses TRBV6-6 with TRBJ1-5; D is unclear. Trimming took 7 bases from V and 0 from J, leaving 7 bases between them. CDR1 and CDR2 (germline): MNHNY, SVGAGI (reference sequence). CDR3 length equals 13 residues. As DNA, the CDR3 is TGTGCCAGCACCCTTAATAGCAATCAGCCCCAGCATTTT. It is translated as CASTLNSNQPQHF.

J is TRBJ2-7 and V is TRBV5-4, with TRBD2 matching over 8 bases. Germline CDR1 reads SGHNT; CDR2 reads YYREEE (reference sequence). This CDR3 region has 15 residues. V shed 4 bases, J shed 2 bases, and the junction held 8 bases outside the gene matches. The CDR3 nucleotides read TGTGCCAGCAGCCCGGGACTAGAGGTAACCTACGAGCAGTACTTC. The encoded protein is CASSPGLEVTYEQYF. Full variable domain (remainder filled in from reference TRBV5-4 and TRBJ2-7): ETGVTQSPTHLIKTRGQQVTLRCSSQSGHNTVSWYQQALGQGPQFIFQYYREEENGRGNFPPRFSGLQFPNYSSELNVNALELDDSALYLCASSPGLEVTYEQYFGPGTRLTVT.

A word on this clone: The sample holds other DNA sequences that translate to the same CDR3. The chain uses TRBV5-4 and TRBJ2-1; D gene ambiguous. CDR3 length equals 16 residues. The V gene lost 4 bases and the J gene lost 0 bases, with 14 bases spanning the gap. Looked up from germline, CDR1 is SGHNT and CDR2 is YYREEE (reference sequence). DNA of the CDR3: TGTGCCAGCAGCAGTAGCACCTCGAGCTCCTACAATGAGCAGTTCTTC. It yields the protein CASSSSTSSSYNEQFF.

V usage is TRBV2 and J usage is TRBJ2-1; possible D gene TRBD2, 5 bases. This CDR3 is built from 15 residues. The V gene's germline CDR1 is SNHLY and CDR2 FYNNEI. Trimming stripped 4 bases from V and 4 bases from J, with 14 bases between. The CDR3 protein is CASSVPAERYNEQFF. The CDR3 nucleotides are TGTGCCAGCAGTGTACCAGCGGAGAGATACAATGAGCAGTTCTTC.

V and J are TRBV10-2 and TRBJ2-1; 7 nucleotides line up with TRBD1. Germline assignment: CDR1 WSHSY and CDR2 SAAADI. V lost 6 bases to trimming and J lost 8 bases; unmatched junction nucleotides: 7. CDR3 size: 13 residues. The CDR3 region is CASRKQGSYEQFF. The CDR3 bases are TGCGCCAGCAGAAAACAGGGGTCGTATGAGCAGTTCTTC.

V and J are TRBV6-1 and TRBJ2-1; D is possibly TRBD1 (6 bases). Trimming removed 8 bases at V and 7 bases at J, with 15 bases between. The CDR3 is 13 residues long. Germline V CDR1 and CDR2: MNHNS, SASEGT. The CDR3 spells CASLKTGKNEQFF. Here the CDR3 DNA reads TGTGCCAGCCTTAAGACAGGAAAAAATGAGCAGTTCTTC.

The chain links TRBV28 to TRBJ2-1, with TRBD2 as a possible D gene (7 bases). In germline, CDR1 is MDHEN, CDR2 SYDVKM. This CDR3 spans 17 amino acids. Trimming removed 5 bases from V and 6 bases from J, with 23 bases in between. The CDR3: CASSPRRGGTFGNEQFF. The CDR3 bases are TGTGCCAGCAGTCCGAGGAGGGGGGGGACCTTTGGCAATGAGCAGTTCTTC.

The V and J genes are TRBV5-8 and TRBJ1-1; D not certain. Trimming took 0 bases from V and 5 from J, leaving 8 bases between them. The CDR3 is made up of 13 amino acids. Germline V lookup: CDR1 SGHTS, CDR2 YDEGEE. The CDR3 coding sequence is TGTGCCAGCAGCTTGGGCCGCGGGACTGAAGCTTTCTTT. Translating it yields CASSLGRGTEAFF.

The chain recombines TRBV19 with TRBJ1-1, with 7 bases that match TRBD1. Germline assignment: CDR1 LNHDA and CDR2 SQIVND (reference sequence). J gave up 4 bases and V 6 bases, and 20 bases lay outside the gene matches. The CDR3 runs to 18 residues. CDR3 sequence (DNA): TGTGCCAGTAGCTCTCGGCCGGGACAGCTAATGGGTTTCACTGAAGCTTTCTTT. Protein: CASSSRPGQLMGFTEAFF. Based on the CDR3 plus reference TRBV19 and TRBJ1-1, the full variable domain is DGGITQSPKYLFRKEGQNVTLSCEQNLNHDAMYWYRQDPGQGLRLIYYSQIVNDFQKGDIAEGYSVSREKKESFPLTVTSAQKNPTAFYLCASSSRPGQLMGFTEAFFGQGTRLTVV.

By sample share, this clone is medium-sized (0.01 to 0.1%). CDR3 loop: CASSLGPPGSNGNTIYF. The CDR3 nucleotides read TGTGCCAGCAGCTTAGGCCCCCCAGGGTCCAACGGAAACACCATATATTTT. The chain carries TRBV7-3 and TRBJ1-3; D may be TRBD1 (5 bases). Germline CDR1 SGHTA, CDR2 FQGTGA. CDR3 length: 17 amino acids. V was shortened by 2 bases and J by 4 bases, with 18 bases between the two germline ends.